This T cell receptor (beta chain) was sequenced in a study of T-cell reconstitution after alpha-beta-depleted transplantation in children. Findings of the study overall: By about two months after transplant, alpha-beta T cells reportedly arose from several hundred graft clones that had expanded. From surviving recipient T cells and thymic progenitors came the high day-60 TCRbeta diversity observed in some patients.

V lost 0 bases to trimming and J lost 1 base, with 9 bases between them. The CDR3 extends over 15 amino acids. Germline V CDR1 and CDR2: MNHEY, SVGAGI. As it was prepared, the TCRbeta library received unique molecular identifiers. TCRdb reanalysed the PCR reads using MiXCR and keeps one entry per CDR3 protein. Counted here are over 400,000 distinct CDR3 sequences, roughly two fifths occurring once; the ten biggest clones make up 27%. For this clonotype: Its specificity is unknown.

The specimen comprised PBMCs, sampled before TCRalphabeta/CD19-depleted stem cell transplant. This sequence was found in a girl aged 2 to 10 with aplastic anemia, due to receive a stem cell transplant. V is TRBV6-5 and J is TRBJ1-1; no firm D call. CDR3 region: CASSYSHSSNTEAFF. DNA of the CDR3: TGTGCCAGCAGTTACTCCCACAGTTCGAACACTGAAGCTTTCTTT.